This T cell receptor (beta chain) came from a study of T cells expressing NK-cell markers. Study overall: It was from sorted CD3+CD56+NKG2C+, CD3+CD56+NKG2C- and CD3+CD56-NKG2C+ T cells that TCR beta repertoires came. Study conclusions and caveats: Where a handful of donors were concerned, these clonotypes also led the CD3+CD56-NKG2C+ fraction. In several donors, dominant NKG2C+ clonotypes were roughly 1.0-8% of CD8+ T cells.

Looked up from germline, CDR1 is SEHNR and CDR2 is FQNEAQ (reference sequence). The CDR3 sequence is 14 residues long. Worth noting for this clonotype: Its antigen is not known.

TCRdb reprocessed the 5' RACE reads, keeping one entry per CDR3 protein, no DNA. The sample table includes roughly 110,000 distinct CDR3 sequences. Sequenced sample: blood T cells: a sorted CD56 or NKG2C T cell subset, CD4+ or CD8+ T cells, or bulk PBMC T cells (not recorded which). The gene calls are TRBV7-9 and TRBJ1-5; TCRdb names TRBD1, which stays unverified in the absence of DNA. This clonotype was sampled from a woman aged 18 to 75 in good health. The CDR3: CASSRQGFNQPQHF.